This entry concerns a single T cell receptor beta chain. Its antigen is currently unknown. Only in-frame clones appear in the TCRdb table, and some are missing; sequencing was by immunoSEQ multiplex PCR. This table has over 100,000 clones, roughly 80% appearing once. The record originates from a study of PD-1 blockade in mismatch repair-deficient tumors. Turning to the study itself: Patients had fewer than 15 mismatch repair-deficient cancer types and were previously treated and progressing.

The CDR3 covers 15 residues. The germline gives CDR1 MNHEY, CDR2 SVGAGI. Trimming cost V 6 bases and J 5 bases; bases outside gene matches: 8. General study points: Tumor-resident clones, often absent from pretreatment blood, expanded after pembrolizumab and then contracted.

The V and J genes are TRBV6-5 and TRBJ2-7, with 12 bases identical to TRBD1. The sequencing here drew on peripheral blood, taken approximately 64 weeks after starting pembrolizumab. The TCR originated in an adult with mismatch repair-deficient cancer. The CDR3 bases are TGTGCCAGCAGAGCTAACGGGGACAGGGGGCACGAGCAGTACTTC. Protein: CASRANGDRGHEQYF.